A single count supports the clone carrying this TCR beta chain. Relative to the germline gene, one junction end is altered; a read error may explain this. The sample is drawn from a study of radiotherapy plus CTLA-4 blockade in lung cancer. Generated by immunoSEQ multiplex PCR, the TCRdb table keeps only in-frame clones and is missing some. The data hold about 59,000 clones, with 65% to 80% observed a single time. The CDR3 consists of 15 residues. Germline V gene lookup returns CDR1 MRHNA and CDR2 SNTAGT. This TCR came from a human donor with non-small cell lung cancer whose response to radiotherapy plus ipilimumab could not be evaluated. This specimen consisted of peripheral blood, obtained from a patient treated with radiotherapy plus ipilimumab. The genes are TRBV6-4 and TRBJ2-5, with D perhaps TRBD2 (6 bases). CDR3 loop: CASSEGAGAKEIQYF. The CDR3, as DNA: TGTGCCAGCAGTGAGGGAGCGGGTGCTAAAGAGATCCAGTACTTC.